This T cell receptor beta chain is drawn from a study of T-cell reconstitution after alpha-beta-depleted transplantation in children. The CDR3 runs 16 residues. Germline CDR1 DFQATT, CDR2 SNEGSKA (reference sequence). The V and J ends lost 4 bases and 3 bases, in that order; junction bases with no gene match: 2. This clonotype showed up many times. Unique molecular identifiers were used in preparing the TCRbeta library. TCRdb re-derived calls from the PCR reads in MiXCR, one entry per CDR3 protein. The sample contains 350,000 to 450,000 distinct CDR3 sequences, about an eighth of which appear only once.

This receptor was identified in a human donor who donated a stem cell graft to a child with Fanconi anemia. The specimen comprised PBMCs, sampled from the stem cell graft. The V and J genes are TRBV20-1 and TRBJ2-2; TRBD2 matches at 16 bases. This CDR3 is CSAKGLAGGHTGELFF. The CDR3 DNA reads as TGCAGTGCTAAGGGACTAGCGGGGGGGCACACCGGGGAGCTGTTTTTT.